This T cell receptor (beta chain) was obtained from a study of CD8 T cells in Susac syndrome. RNA in amounts of about 0.5 to 1 ug was reverse transcribed with random hexamers. The CDR3 of TCR beta was amplified by immunoSEQ multiplex PCR across 54 Vbeta and 13 Jbeta. A single record per CDR3 protein comes from TCRdb applying MiXCR to the immunoSEQ multiplex PCR reads. The sample carries more than 75,000 distinct CDR3 sequences, 94% recorded once. Sequencing of TCR beta covered CD8+ and CD4+ T cells obtained from blood. Healthy donors were controls matched for age and sex. The authors negatively isolated CD8+ and CD4+ T cells and FACS-enriched TEMRA cells. Trimming cost V 8 bases and J 4 bases; bases outside gene matches: 2. This CDR3 has 11 residues. The germline gives CDR1 SQVTM, CDR2 ANQGSEA.

This TCR came from a human donor in good health. The sample taken for sequencing was CD8+ T cells from PBMCs. This chain joins TRBV29-1 and TRBJ2-5; TRBD1 agrees at 9 bases. CDR3 loop: CSTDRGETQYF. As DNA, the CDR3 is TGCAGCACGGACAGGGGAGAGACCCAGTACTTC.